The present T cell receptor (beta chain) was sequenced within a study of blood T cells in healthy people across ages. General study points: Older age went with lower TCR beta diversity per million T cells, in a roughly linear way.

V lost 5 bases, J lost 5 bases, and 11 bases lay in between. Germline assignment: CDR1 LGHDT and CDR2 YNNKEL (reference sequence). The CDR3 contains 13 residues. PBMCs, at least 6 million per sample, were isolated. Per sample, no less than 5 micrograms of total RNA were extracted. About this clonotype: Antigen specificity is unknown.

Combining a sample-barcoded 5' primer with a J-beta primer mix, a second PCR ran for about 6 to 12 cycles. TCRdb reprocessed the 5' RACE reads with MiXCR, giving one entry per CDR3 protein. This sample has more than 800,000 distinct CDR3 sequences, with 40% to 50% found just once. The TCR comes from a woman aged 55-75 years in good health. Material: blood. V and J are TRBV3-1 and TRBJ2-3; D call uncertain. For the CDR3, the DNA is TGTGCCAGCAGCTTTGGTGTCCAAGATACGCAGTATTTT. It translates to CASSFGVQDTQYF.